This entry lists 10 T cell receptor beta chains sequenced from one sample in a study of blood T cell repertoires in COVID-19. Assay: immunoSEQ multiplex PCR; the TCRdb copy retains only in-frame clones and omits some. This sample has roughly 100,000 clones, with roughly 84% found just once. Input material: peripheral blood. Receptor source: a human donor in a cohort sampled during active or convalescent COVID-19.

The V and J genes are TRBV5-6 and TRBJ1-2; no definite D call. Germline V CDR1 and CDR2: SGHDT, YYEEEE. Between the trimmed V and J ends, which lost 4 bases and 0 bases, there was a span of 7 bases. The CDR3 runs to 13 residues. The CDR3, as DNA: TGTGCCAGCAGCGCTACAGCTAACTATGGCTACACCTTC. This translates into CASSATANYGYTF.

CDR3 nucleotide sequence: TGTGCCAGCAGCCGGAGTACTGAAGCTTTCTTT. The encoded protein is CASSRSTEAFF. The chain joins TRBV12-3 or TRBV12-4 to TRBJ1-1; D uncertain. Trimming removed 6 bases from V and 5 bases from J, with 7 bases in between. This CDR3 region has 11 residues.

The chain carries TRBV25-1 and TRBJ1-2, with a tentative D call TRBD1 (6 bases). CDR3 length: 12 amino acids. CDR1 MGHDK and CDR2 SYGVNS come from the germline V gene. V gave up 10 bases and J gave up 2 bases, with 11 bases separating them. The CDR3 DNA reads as TGTGCCATCTCGGACAGCAACTATGGCTACACCTTC. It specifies CAISDSNYGYTF.

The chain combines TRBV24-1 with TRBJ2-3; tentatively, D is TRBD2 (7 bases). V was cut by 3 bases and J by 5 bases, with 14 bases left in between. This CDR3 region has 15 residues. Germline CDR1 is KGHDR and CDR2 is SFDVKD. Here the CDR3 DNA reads TGTGCCACCAGTGATCGTGCGGGGGCAATAGATACGCAGTATTTT. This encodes CATSDRAGAIDTQYF.

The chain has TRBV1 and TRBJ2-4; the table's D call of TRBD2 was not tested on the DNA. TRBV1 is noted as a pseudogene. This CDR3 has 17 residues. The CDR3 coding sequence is TGCACCAGCAGCCAAGATCTCGAGCGGGGGGGAGCAAACATTCAGTACTTC. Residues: CTSSQDLERGGANIQYF.

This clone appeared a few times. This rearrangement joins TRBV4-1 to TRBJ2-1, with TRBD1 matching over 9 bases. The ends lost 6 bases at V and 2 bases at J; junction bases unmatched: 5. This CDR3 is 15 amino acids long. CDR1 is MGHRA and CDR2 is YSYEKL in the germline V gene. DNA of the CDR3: TGCGCCAGCAGTGCCCGACAGGGGGCCTACAATGAGCAGTTCTTC. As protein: CASSARQGAYNEQFF.

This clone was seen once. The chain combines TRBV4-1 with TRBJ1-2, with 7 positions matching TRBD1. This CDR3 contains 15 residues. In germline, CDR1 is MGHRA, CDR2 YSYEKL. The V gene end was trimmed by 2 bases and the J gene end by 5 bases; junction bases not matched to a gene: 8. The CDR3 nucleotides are TGCGCCAGCAGCCAAATGATCGGACAGGATTATGGCTACACCTTC. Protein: CASSQMIGQDYGYTF.

The CDR3 bases are TGTGCCAGCTCAGGCTCCTCCTACGAGCAGTACTTC. Protein product: CASSGSSYEQYF. This sequence joins TRBV11-2 and TRBJ2-7; no definite D call. The CDR3 length is 12 residues. Germline CDR1 is SGHAT and CDR2 is FQNNGV. Trimming removed 8 bases at V and 0 bases at J, with 8 bases between. The entire variable domain, with the rest obtained from reference TRBV11-2 and TRBJ2-7, is as follows: EAGVAQSPRYKIIEKRQSVAFWCNPISGHATLYWYQQILGQGPKLLIQFQNNGVVDDSQLPKDRFSAERLKGVDSTLKIQPAKLEDSAVYLCASSGSSYEQYFGPGTRLTVT.

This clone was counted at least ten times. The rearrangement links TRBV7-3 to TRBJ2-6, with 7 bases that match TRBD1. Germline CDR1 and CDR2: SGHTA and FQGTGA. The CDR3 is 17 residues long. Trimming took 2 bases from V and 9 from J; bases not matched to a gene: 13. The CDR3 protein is CASSLDGRGSMINVLTF. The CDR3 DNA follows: TGTGCCAGCAGCTTAGATGGCAGGGGGTCTATGATCAACGTCCTGACTTTC.

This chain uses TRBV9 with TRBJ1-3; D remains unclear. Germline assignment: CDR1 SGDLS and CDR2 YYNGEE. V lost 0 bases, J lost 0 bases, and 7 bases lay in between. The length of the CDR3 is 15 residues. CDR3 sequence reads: CASSVGLASGNTIYF. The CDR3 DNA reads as TGTGCCAGCAGCGTAGGTCTGGCCTCTGGAAACACCATATATTTT.